This TCR beta chain is drawn from a study of cytomegalovirus exposure and HLA in healthy donors. Worth noting for this clone: What it recognizes is unknown.

The donors were members of the validation cohort comprising about 130 subjects, separate from the approximately 630-subject first cohort. Notes on the study in general: One later analysis, an examination of the 100 to 150 validation repertoires, found that first-cohort TCR clusters tended to co-occur in them. The classifier reportedly diagnosed cytomegalovirus status with high specificity and sensitivity.

Sequencing was performed with immunoSEQ multiplex PCR; in TCRdb, only in-frame clones are kept and a portion is missing. Of around 140,000 clones listed, roughly 86% were seen once; the top ten hold less than 5.5%. The germline V gene has CDR1 SQVTM and CDR2 ANQGSEA. This CDR3 region has 14 residues. Trimming removed 4 bases from V and 7 bases from J; junction bases left unmatched: 10. The receptor was isolated from a man between 18 and 35 years old in good health and CMV-seropositive. The V gene is TRBV29-1, the J gene TRBJ1-2; 9 nucleotides line up with TRBD1. Input material: PBMCs. The CDR3 sequence: CSVGGDRGAAGYTF. The CDR3 DNA is TGCAGCGTTGGAGGCGACAGGGGGGCGGCTGGCTACACCTTC.